Following are 5 T cell receptor beta chains from one sample sequenced in a study of shared clonotypes between healthy human individuals (dated by TCRdb to 2018 to 2020). The protocol used for the library was the immunoSEQ multiplex PCR assay. TCRdb re-hosts the immuneACCESS table, in-frame sequences only. Its copies lack some clones; in the studies checked, an unresolved V gene accounts for under half of them, and the cause for the rest is not known. The sample contains some 2,100,000 clones, under 95% of them found a single time. Under 2% of the sample is taken by the ten largest. CD8 naive samples were CD45RO-negative cells positively selected for CCR7, giving a CD45RA+CCR7+ population that excluded TemRA cells. The sequenced material came from naive CD8+ T cells from PBMCs. The sample's cell subset or site, from its label and the paper: CD45RA+CCR7+. The receptors were sampled from a man younger than 30 in good health. Some clones in this sample may be carry-over from other donors' samples.

The chain is built from TRBV6-5 and TRBJ2-7; D gene uncertain. CDR3 length equals 13 residues. CDR1 MNHEY and CDR2 SVGAGI come from the germline V gene. V dropped 0 bases and J dropped 5 bases, with 8 bases sitting between them. CDR3 sequence (DNA): TGTGCCAGCAGTTACTCGAAGGCGGACGAGCAGTACTTC. Amino acids: CASSYSKADEQYF.

Concerning this clone: At the DNA level, this CDR3 is encoded by other sequences in the same sample as well. The chain employs TRBV28 and TRBJ1-2, with 7 positions matching TRBD1. The germline V gene has CDR1 MDHEN and CDR2 SYDVKM. Trimming removed 2 bases from V and 5 bases from J; junction bases left unmatched: 5. This CDR3 contains 14 residues. CDR3 loop: CASSLPGTEYGYTF. The DNA of the CDR3 is TGTGCCAGCAGTTTACCCGGGACAGAATATGGCTACACCTTC.

The CDR3 loop is CASSLRDYYEQYF. CDR3 DNA: TGTGCCAGCAGTTTGCGGGACTACTACGAGCAGTACTTC. The chain is built from TRBV27 and TRBJ2-7; 7 bases agree with TRBD2. CDR1 and CDR2 from the germline V gene are MNHEY and SMNVEV (reference sequence). V lost 3 bases to trimming and J lost 3 bases; unmatched junction nucleotides: 2. This CDR3 is built from 13 residues.

On this clone: This specimen includes other DNA sequences encoding the same CDR3. The rearrangement joins TRBV7-9 to TRBJ2-7, with 8 bases lining up with TRBD1. Germline assignment: CDR1 SEHNR and CDR2 FQNEAQ (reference sequence). The trim removed 4 bases at V and 6 bases at J, leaving 2 bases unmatched. The CDR3 is made up of 12 amino acids. For the CDR3, the DNA is TGTGCCAGCAGCTCGGACAGGGCCGAGCAGTACTTC. Protein sequence: CASSSDRAEQYF.

V gene TRBV5-6 combines with J gene TRBJ2-5; a possible D gene is TRBD2 (6 bases). V lost 4 bases, J lost 2 bases, and 12 bases lay in between. CDR3 length: 14 residues. CDR1 is SGHDT, CDR2 YYEEEE, per germline. The CDR3 region is CASSMGGIQETQYF. In DNA form, the CDR3 reads TGTGCCAGCAGCATGGGCGGGATACAAGAGACCCAGTACTTC.